This T cell receptor beta chain was retrieved from a study of T cell responses to AZD1222 COVID-19 vaccine. The protocol was immunoSEQ multiplex PCR, while the TCRdb copy is restricted to in-frame clones and leaves out a portion. The top ten clones hold 15% to 20% of a sample with about 57,000 clones, approximately 83% of them seen once. Trimming took off 4 bases at V and 6 bases at J, with 21 bases between the two ends. The CDR3 has 17 amino acids. From germline, CDR1 is MGHRA and CDR2 YSYEKL. This rearrangement joins TRBV4-1 to TRBJ2-2, with D perhaps TRBD2 (5 bases). The sequence was obtained from an adult in good health. The specimen comprised peripheral blood, sampled on day 0 of AZD1222 vaccination. The DNA of the CDR3 is TGCGCCAGCAGCCCTGATCAGGCGGGTACGGTCCCCGGGGAGCTGTTTTTT. It encodes CASSPDQAGTVPGELFF.